The following is a TCR beta chain sequence with its context. Some clones are missing from TCRdb's copy, which holds only in-frame ones; the method was immunoSEQ multiplex PCR. The data contain approximately 98,000 clones, roughly 90% of them singletons. Described treatment: preoperative locoregional IRX-2 cytokine immunotherapy. Samples came from a phase Ib trial of preoperative locoregional IRX-2 cytokine immunotherapy. The data belong to a study of preoperative IRX-2 immunotherapy in early breast cancer. Trimming took 10 bases from V and 0 from J; bases not matched to a gene: 17. Germline assignment: CDR1 MDHEN and CDR2 SYDVKM. The CDR3 has 18 residues.

The origin of this receptor is a human donor with breast cancer. The sequenced sample was tumor tissue, obtained after IRX-2 immunotherapy. The chain is built from TRBV28 and TRBJ1-5; 8 bases are shared with TRBD1. The CDR3, as DNA: TGTGCCACCTCCAAGCTTAGACAGGGGCTTGTTAGCAATCAGCCCCAGCATTTT. It specifies CATSKLRQGLVSNQPQHF.